A selection of T cell receptor beta chains follows, all from one sample in a study of blood T cells in healthy people across ages. MiXCR, run by TCRdb on the 5' RACE reads, gives a single entry per CDR3 protein. This sample has some 1,800,000 distinct CDR3 sequences, with about two fifths found just once. The source material was blood. The source is a human donor in good health. Each CDR3 is given with its conserved first and last residue. A D gene is named only where the DNA matches it firmly. Rows give clone size only sometimes, using once, few, many, or a class for an expanded clone.

CDR3 | DNA | V | size | J | D
CASSGRRGNAGELFF | TGTGCCAGCAGCGGGCGCAGGGGTAACGCCGGGGAGCTGTTTTTT | TRBV6-5 | few | TRBJ2-2 | .
CASSVQGRLSYGYTF | TGTGCCAGCAGCGTCCAGGGGCGACTATCCTATGGCTACACCTTC | TRBV9 | . | TRBJ1-2 | .
CASSPKDSVDLGTQYF | TGCGCCAGCAGCCCGAAGGACTCCGTAGACTTGGGTACGCAGTATTTT | TRBV5-1 | few | TRBJ2-3 | .
CASSGAPPEQYF | TGTGCCAGCAGTGGGGCACCGCCCGAGCAGTACTTC | TRBV2 | few | TRBJ2-7 | .
CASRSAGAGAVYTF | TGTGCCAGCAGATCGGCCGGCGCAGGGGCGGTCTACACCTTC | TRBV12-3/TRBV12-4 | . | TRBJ1-2 | .
CASSLEWGLAFYEQYF | TGTGCCAGCAGCTTAGAATGGGGACTAGCTTTTTACGAGCAGTACTTC | TRBV7-2 | once | TRBJ2-7 | TRBD2
CASSFYPGGETQYF | TGTGCCAGCAGCTTCTATCCGGGTGGGGAGACCCAGTACTTC | TRBV7-9 | . | TRBJ2-5 | .
CASSQGISYGYTF | TGTGCCAGCAGCCAAGGAATTAGCTATGGCTACACCTTC | TRBV4-2 | . | TRBJ1-2 | .
CASSQELEKYDEQFF | TGCGCCAGCAGCCAAGAACTAGAAAAGTACGATGAGCAGTTCTTC | TRBV4-3 | . | TRBJ2-1 | .
CASSNFGNQPQHF | TGTGCCAGCAGTAATTTCGGGAATCAGCCCCAGCATTTT | TRBV27 | . | TRBJ1-5 | .
CSVQTGQYSPLHF | TGCAGTGTCCAGACAGGCCAATATTCACCCCTCCACTTT | TRBV20-1 | . | TRBJ1-6 | .
CASSQGASGQPNTEAFF | TGCGCCAGCAGCCAAGGGGCCTCAGGACAGCCTAACACTGAAGCTTTCTTT | TRBV4-3 | few | TRBJ1-1 | .
CAISSSDRSTYF | TGTGCCATCAGTTCATCAGACAGGTCAACGTACTTC | TRBV10-3 | few | TRBJ2-5 | .
CASSLDSLFAGYGYTF | TGTGCCAGCAGCTTAGACAGTCTGTTTGCCGGCTATGGCTACACCTTC | TRBV7-9 | . | TRBJ1-2 | .
CASLGTNTDTQYF | TGTGCCAGCCTCGGGACTAACACAGATACGCAGTATTTT | TRBV14 | once | TRBJ2-3 | TRBD2
CASSFSDRDPYEQYF | TGTGCCAGCAGTTTCTCGGACAGGGACCCCTACGAGCAGTACTTC | TRBV28 | few | TRBJ2-7 | TRBD1
CALQRGENYGYTF | TGTGCCTTACAAAGGGGGGAAAACTATGGCTACACCTTC | TRBV12-3/TRBV12-4 | few | TRBJ1-2 | .
CANSPNPGDTDTQYF | TGTGCCAACTCACCAAATCCAGGGGACACAGATACGCAGTATTTT | TRBV18 | . | TRBJ2-3 | .
CAIRVDRGRGEAQYF | TGTGCCATTCGGGTCGACAGGGGGCGAGGAGAGGCCCAGTACTTC | TRBV12-3/TRBV12-4 | . | TRBJ2-5 | TRBD1
CASSSSYNSPLHF | TGTGCCAGCAGCTCCTCCTATAATTCACCCCTCCACTTT | TRBV7-2 | many | TRBJ1-6 | .
CASSGAKSGGFGYTF | TGTGCCAGCAGTGGAGCAAAATCGGGAGGCTTTGGCTACACCTTC | TRBV25-1 | few | TRBJ1-2 | .
CASTRASNQPQHF | TGTGCCAGCACGAGGGCTAGCAATCAGCCCCAGCATTTT | TRBV7-2 | few | TRBJ1-5 | .
CASGPAGQSQHF | TGTGCCAGCGGCCCCGCGGGTCAGTCCCAGCATTTT | TRBV6-6 | . | TRBJ1-5 | .
CASSPLGEGGEKLFF | TGTGCCAGCAGTCCCCTCGGGGAGGGGGGTGAAAAACTGTTTTTT | TRBV27 | few | TRBJ1-4 | .
CASSWGDRGLSYEQYF | TGCGCCAGCAGCTGGGGGGACAGGGGGCTTTCCTACGAGCAGTACTTC | TRBV5-1 | few | TRBJ2-7 | TRBD1
CASTMGGQGSYEQYF | TGTGCCAGCACTATGGGTGGGCAGGGATCCTACGAGCAGTACTTC | TRBV6-5 | few | TRBJ2-7 | .
CASSRTSSGDEKLFF | TGCGCCAGCAGCCGTACATCCTCCGGAGATGAAAAGCTGTTTTTT | TRBV4-3 | few | TRBJ1-4 | .
CASSHSRDTGANVLTF | TGCGCCAGCAGCCACTCAAGGGATACTGGGGCCAACGTCCTGACTTTC | TRBV4-3 | . | TRBJ2-6 | .
CASRGTGTNDPLYF | TGTGCCAGCAGGGGGACCGGGACTAACGACCCCCTGTACTTC | TRBV2 | . | TRBJ2-5 | TRBD2
CASSYYGGTEAFF | TGTGCCAGCAGTTACTATGGGGGCACTGAAGCTTTCTTT | TRBV6-6 | few | TRBJ1-1 | .
CASVGTATNYGYTF | TGTGCCAGCGTGGGTACTGCCACTAACTATGGCTACACCTTC | TRBV21-1 | few | TRBJ1-2 | .
CASSPYQGGISYEQYF | TGTGCCAGCAGCCCCTATCAGGGGGGGATTTCCTACGAGCAGTACTTC | TRBV3-1 | . | TRBJ2-7 | .
CASSLLGRGSGANVLTF | TGTGCCAGCAGTCTGCTCGGACGGGGCTCTGGGGCCAACGTCCTGACTTTC | TRBV12-3/TRBV12-4 | many | TRBJ2-6 | .
CSAGLGRAYGYTF | TGCAGCGCTGGCTTAGGCAGGGCGTATGGCTACACCTTC | TRBV29-1 | . | TRBJ1-2 | .
CSARVGQGNNEQFF | TGCAGTGCTAGAGTCGGACAGGGGAACAATGAGCAGTTCTTC | TRBV20-1 | . | TRBJ2-1 | TRBD1
CASSPTGAPYNTEAFF | TGTGCCAGCAGCCCTACAGGGGCACCTTATAACACTGAAGCTTTCTTT | TRBV7-6 | . | TRBJ1-1 | TRBD1
CSARDRRLAGGRSYEQYF | TGCAGTGCTAGAGATCGTCGGCTAGCGGGGGGGCGAAGCTACGAGCAGTACTTC | TRBV20-1 | few | TRBJ2-7 | TRBD2
CSALFRGGCGYTF | TGCAGTGCTCTCTTTCGGGGTGGCTGTGGCTACACCTTC | TRBV20-1 | . | TRBJ1-2 | .
CSVEGGRGLTSGYTF | TGCAGCGTTGAGGGCGGCAGGGGGCTTACGAGTGGCTACACCTTC | TRBV29-1 | . | TRBJ1-2 | TRBD1